The next 15 T cell receptor beta chains were all read from a single sample in a study of molecular identifiers for immune sequencing clone quantification (dated by TCRdb to 2016 to 2018). The library was made by PCR. Sequencing was carried out with an Illumina HiSeq 4000. Through fastp at Q25 and MiXCR, TCRdb rebuilt clones from the public reads, retaining in-frame beta chains. CDR3 protein sequences are deduplicated, and each keeps its most common genes and DNA. The sample has roughly 50,000 distinct CDR3 sequences on record, approximately 26% of them singletons. 1.9% of the sample lies in the top ten. The sequenced sample consisted of naive CD8+ T cells from blood, with Jurkat cell RNA spiked in. Read against the paper, the sample's cell subset or site label means: FACS-sorted CD8+CD4-CCR7+CD45RA+ naive T cells. The receptor set was obtained from a human donor in good health. Some libraries in this study had Jurkat cell RNA spiked in.

This clonotype was counted a few times. This chain connects TRBV27 to TRBJ2-7; the D call may be TRBD1 or TRBD2 (6 bases each). V was clipped by 4 bases and J by 6 bases, with 22 bases between them. Germline CDR1 reads MNHEY; CDR2 reads SMNVEV (reference sequence). CDR3 length: 16 amino acids. This CDR3 reads CASSSNLGPRGREQYF. DNA of the CDR3: TGTGCCAGCAGTTCCAACTTGGGACCCCGGGGGCGCGAGCAGTACTTC.

This clonotype has ten or more counts. The J gene is TRBJ2-7, the V gene TRBV5-4; TRBD2 is a possible D gene (5 bases). V lost 0 bases, J lost 5 bases, and 12 bases lay in between. The CDR3 has 14 amino acids. CDR1 is SGHNT, CDR2 YYREEE, per germline (reference sequence). The DNA of the CDR3 is TGTGCCAGCAGCTTGGGCTTGAGGGTACACGAGCAGTACTTC. Protein product: CASSLGLRVHEQYF.

This clonotype has just a few counts. V gene TRBV4-2 combines with J gene TRBJ2-7; possible D gene TRBD2, 5 bases. This CDR3 contains 15 residues. Germline V gives CDR1 LGHNA, CDR2 YNFKEQ. V lost 4 bases and J 0 bases, leaving 13 bases between the germline ends. This chain's CDR3 is CASSPRDASSYEQYF. The CDR3 DNA reads as TGTGCCAGCAGCCCTCGGGATGCGAGCTCCTACGAGCAGTACTTC.

This clonotype was observed many times. The genes are TRBV4-1 and TRBJ1-5; a weak D match, TRBD1 (5 bases). This CDR3 region has 16 residues. Per germline, CDR1 MGHRA and CDR2 YSYEKL. V lost 1 base, J lost 4 bases, and 14 bases lay in between. As DNA, the CDR3 is TGCGCCAGCAGCCAAGTCATGCAGGGAGGGAATCAGCCCCAGCATTTT. It specifies CASSQVMQGGNQPQHF.

In regard to this clonotype: A read error may explain this, as a much larger clone is one base away. The rearrangement joins TRBV7-9 to TRBJ2-3; D perhaps matches TRBD2 (5 bases). Trimming shortened V by 7 bases and J by 4 bases, and 30 bases separated the two germline ends. CDR3 length: 19 residues. The germline gives CDR1 SEHNR, CDR2 FQNEAQ (reference sequence). CDR3 residues: CASTQWTSSWRISADTQYF. Here the CDR3 DNA reads TGTGCCAGCACCCAATGGACGTCTAGCTGGAGAATCTCGGCAGATACGCAGTATTTT.

This clonotype was recorded at least ten times. This chain joins TRBV5-5 and TRBJ2-7, with 7 positions matching TRBD1. After removal of 0 bases from V and 4 bases from J, the junction contained 4 bases not matched to a gene. Germline V CDR1 and CDR2: SGHKS, YYEKEE (reference sequence). This CDR3 contains 14 residues. Here the CDR3 DNA reads TGTGCCAGCAGCTTGGTTCCAGGGGGATACGAGCAGTACTTC. It encodes CASSLVPGGYEQYF.

This clonotype was detected many times. This chain joins TRBV2 and TRBJ2-3, with TRBD2 as a possible D gene (6 bases). Germline-derived CDR1 and CDR2 are SNHLY and FYNNEI. V lost 5 bases, J lost 4 bases, and 16 bases lay in between. CDR3 length: 15 residues. The DNA for the CDR3 is TGTGCCAGCAGTCATAGCGGCCCCGGCGCAGATACGCAGTATTTT. The encoded protein is CASSHSGPGADTQYF.

The CDR3 region has the DNA TGTGCCAGCAGCTCCGGGACAGGGAGCACCGGGGAGCTGTTTTTT. Protein sequence: CASSSGTGSTGELFF. This chain connects TRBV9 to TRBJ2-2; 9 bases are a match to TRBD1. The CDR3 is 15 residues long. Germline lookup yields CDR1 SGDLS and CDR2 YYNGEE. The ends lost 4 bases at V and 4 bases at J; junction bases unmatched: 5.

The sample holds many counts of this clonotype. The V gene is TRBV20-1, the J gene TRBJ2-6; no definite D call. Trimming pared 1 base from V and 0 bases from J, leaving 13 bases between. Germline CDR1 DFQATT, CDR2 SNEGSKA (reference sequence). The CDR3 totals 17 residues. DNA of the CDR3: TGCAGTGCTAGAGGGTTGCACAGAGACTCTGGGGCCAACGTCCTGACTTTC. It translates to CSARGLHRDSGANVLTF.

This clonotype occurred many times. The rearrangement links TRBV5-1 to TRBJ1-2; no definite D call. The CDR3 is 14 residues long. Germline V CDR1 and CDR2: SGHRS, YFSETQ. The V gene lost 4 bases and the J gene lost 0 bases, with 10 bases spanning the gap. CDR3 amino acids: CASSLGDTNYGYTF. The DNA for the CDR3 is TGCGCCAGCAGCCTTGGCGACACTAACTATGGCTACACCTTC.

In this sample, this clonotype turned up many times. The rearrangement joins TRBV6-2 or TRBV6-3 to TRBJ1-1, with a weak D call TRBD1 (5 bases). The V gene lost 0 bases and the J gene lost 4 bases, with 9 bases spanning the gap. Germline CDR1 and CDR2: MNHEY and SVGEGT. This CDR3 comprises 14 residues. CDR3 amino acids: CASSYSGGGTEAFF. CDR3 DNA sequence: TGTGCCAGCAGTTACTCGGGGGGAGGCACTGAAGCTTTCTTT.

This clonotype was seen at least ten times. The rearrangement joins TRBV5-4 to TRBJ2-3; no clear D. The CDR3 contains 11 residues. Germline-derived CDR1 and CDR2 are SGHNT and YYREEE (reference sequence). V was shortened by 2 bases and J by 2 bases, with 0 bases between the two germline ends. The CDR3 DNA is TGTGCCAGCAGCTTCACAGATACGCAGTATTTT. This encodes CASSFTDTQYF.

At least ten counts were recorded for this clonotype. The gene calls are TRBV6-2 or TRBV6-3 and TRBJ1-1; 8 nucleotides line up with TRBD1. Germline loops: CDR1 MNHEY, CDR2 SVGEGT. The junction had 3 bases not matched to a gene; V was cut back by 1 base and J by 5 bases. This CDR3 is 14 amino acids long. Here the CDR3 reads CASSYLGQETEAFF. The CDR3 DNA follows: TGTGCCAGCAGTTACTTGGGACAGGAGACTGAAGCTTTCTTT.

This clonotype was observed at least ten times. This chain joins TRBV28 and TRBJ1-2, with 7 bases lining up with TRBD1. The CDR3 consists of 16 residues. The junction had 12 bases not matched to a gene; V was cut back by 3 bases and J by 5 bases. Germline V lookup: CDR1 MDHEN, CDR2 SYDVKM. CDR3 coding DNA: TGTGCCAGCAGTTTTTCCCGGGACAGAGTTATTTATGGCTACACCTTC. It translates to CASSFSRDRVIYGYTF.

This clonotype was counted at least ten times. The chain recombines TRBV28 with TRBJ1-1; no clear D. Trimming removed 4 bases at V and 0 bases at J, with 12 bases between. The germline V gene encodes CDR1 MDHEN and CDR2 SYDVKM. The CDR3 has 15 amino acids. CDR3 loop: CASSYRTAMNTEAFF. The CDR3 DNA is TGTGCCAGCAGTTACCGTACAGCTATGAACACTGAAGCTTTCTTT. Using reference TRBV28 and TRBJ1-1 for the parts outside the CDR3, the full variable domain is DVKVTQSSRYLVKRTGEKVFLECVQDMDHENMFWYRQDPGLGLRLIYFSYDVKMKEKGDIPEGYSVSREKKERFSLILESASTNQTSMYLCASSYRTAMNTEAFFGQGTRLTVV.